The 27 T cell receptor beta chains given below trace back to one sample, sequenced in a study of regulatory T cells in long-lasting Graves disease. Regarding time point: newly diagnosed GD, antithyroid drugs for less than 3 months. RNA extracted from PBMCs served as the sequencing template. According to the study, TCR beta libraries were built with iRepertoire HTBI primers and CDR3-region Arm-PCR. MiXCR, applied by TCRdb to the multiplex PCR reads, yields one record per CDR3 protein. This sample has roughly 500,000 distinct CDR3 sequences, with roughly 12% found just once. These data were also filed under a second study, of T cells in Graves' hyperthyroidism and ophthalmopathy.

The specimen comprised peripheral blood mononuclear cells (PBMCs), sampled at new diagnosis, from a patient treated with antithyroid drugs. The receptors derive from a man younger than 45 with Graves disease.

This chain uses TRBV12-3 or TRBV12-4 with TRBJ1-5; TRBD1 agrees at 8 bases. V lost 4 bases and J lost 5; bases outside the gene matches: 16. The CDR3 totals 18 residues. In DNA, the CDR3 is TGTGCCAGCAGTTCCCCCCGGGGCAGGGGGCGGCGAGATCAGCCCCAGCATTTT. Residues: CASSSPRGRGRRDQPQHF.

Details on this clonotype: A much more abundant neighbour one base away suggests this may be a read error. The V call is TRBV24-1, the J call TRBJ2-1; 11 bases line up with TRBD2. Germline V gene sequence: CDR1 KGHDR, CDR2 SFDVKD. The CDR3 extends over 14 amino acids. V shed 4 bases, J shed 12 bases, and the junction held 7 bases outside the gene matches. For the CDR3, the DNA is TGTGCCACCAGTGAGGGTAGCGGGAGGGCCGTGCAGTTCTTC. This sequence encodes CATSEGSGRAVQFF.

Ten or more counts support this clonotype. V gene TRBV29-1 combines with J gene TRBJ1-4; 10 bases fit TRBD1. Germline V gene sequence: CDR1 SQVTM, CDR2 ANQGSEA. The CDR3 consists of 15 residues. J lost 5 bases, V lost 8 bases, and 11 bases had no gene match. In DNA form, the CDR3 reads TGCAGCTTTAACGTCCGGGGACAGGGGAATGAAAAACTGTTTTTT. It translates to CSFNVRGQGNEKLFF.

This clonotype has a handful of counts. The rearrangement uses TRBV4-1 and TRBJ2-7; 8 positions match TRBD1. The J segment lost 6 bases and the V segment lost 0 bases, leaving 10 bases of the junction unmatched. Germline loops: CDR1 MGHRA, CDR2 YSYEKL. The length of the CDR3 is 16 residues. The CDR3 sequence is CASSQEGQAGTTEQYF. The CDR3 DNA reads TGCGCCAGCAGCCAAGAGGGACAGGCGGGCACCACCGAGCAGTACTTC.

The genes are TRBV2 and TRBJ2-4, with 7 bases aligning to TRBD2. The CDR3 runs to 14 residues. Germline V lookup: CDR1 SNHLY, CDR2 FYNNEI. V trimming: 1 base; J trimming: 6 bases; junction bases outside the gene matches: 3. DNA of the CDR3: TGTGCCAGCAGTGAAGGAGGGGAGGGAAACATTCAGTACTTC. It encodes CASSEGGEGNIQYF.

This clonotype has only a few counts. This chain links TRBV5-1 with TRBJ2-1; no reliable D call. This CDR3 has 16 amino acids. Germline assignment: CDR1 SGHRS and CDR2 YFSETQ. Trimming cost V 4 bases and J 1 base, with 15 bases left between them. CDR3 DNA sequence: TGCGCCAGCAGCCCATCGACGGACCTATCCTACAATGAGCAGTTCTTC. Translating gives CASSPSTDLSYNEQFF.

This clonotype occurred many times. This chain uses TRBV12-3 or TRBV12-4 with TRBJ1-3; possible D gene TRBD1, 5 bases. The CDR3 totals 15 residues. V lost 6 bases, J lost 0 bases, and 12 bases lay in between. The CDR3 DNA is TGTGCCAGCAGGGGGACGGGGCTCTCTGGAAACACCATATATTTT. Translated: CASRGTGLSGNTIYF.

This clonotype was seen many times. The chain joins TRBV7-9 to TRBJ1-1, with D unresolved. Trimming cost V 5 bases and J 4 bases, with 14 bases left between them. Germline CDR1 and CDR2: SEHNR and FQNEAQ (reference sequence). The CDR3 length is 14 residues. Here the CDR3 reads CASSPVREATEAFF. The DNA for the CDR3 is TGTGCCAGCAGCCCAGTTCGGGAGGCCACTGAAGCTTTCTTT.

This clonotype was seen more than once but under ten times. V is TRBV5-1 and J is TRBJ2-5; D call uncertain. The CDR3 has 14 residues. Per the germline V gene, CDR1 is SGHRS and CDR2 is YFSETQ. The ends were cut back, 1 base at V and 3 bases at J, with 10 bases in the middle. The CDR3 loop is CASSLQQIKETQYF. Here the CDR3 DNA reads TGCGCCAGCAGCTTGCAACAGATTAAAGAGACCCAGTACTTC.

This clonotype was seen repeatedly, ten times or more. This sequence joins TRBV6-5 and TRBJ1-6; D may be TRBD1 (6 bases). V was clipped by 0 bases and J by 7 bases, with 7 bases between them. Germline CDR1 is MNHEY and CDR2 is SVGAGI. CDR3 length equals 14 residues. CDR3 residues: CASSYSQGNSPLHF. DNA of the CDR3: TGTGCCAGCAGTTACTCGCAGGGGAATTCACCCCTCCACTTT.

The chain uses TRBV25-1 and TRBJ1-6; TRBD1 is a possible D gene (6 bases). The CDR3 length is 14 residues. V shed 9 bases and J shed 10 bases, with 19 bases lying between them. Germline V gene sequence: CDR1 MGHDK, CDR2 SYGVNS. The CDR3 here is CASGGPSGVSPLHF. The CDR3 DNA sequence: TGTGCCAGTGGGGGCCCCTCGGGTGTATCACCCCTCCACTTT. Complete variable domain (other parts from reference TRBV25-1 and TRBJ1-6): EADIYQTPRYLVIGTGKKITLECSQTMGHDKMYWYQQDPGMELHLIHYSYGVNSTEKGDLSSESTVSRIRTEHFPLTLESARPSHTSQYLCASGGPSGVSPLHFGNGTRLTVT.

This clonotype appeared many times. The rearrangement uses TRBV2 and TRBJ1-1, with 7 bases lining up with TRBD1. The CDR3 runs to 13 residues. Trimming at V came to 8 bases and at J to 5 bases, leaving 8 bases not matched to a gene. CDR1 and CDR2 (germline): SNHLY, FYNNEI. As DNA, the CDR3 is TGTGCCAGCGTCTCAGGGGGATGGACTGAAGCTTTCTTT. It translates to CASVSGGWTEAFF.

This clonotype was seen many times. The gene calls are TRBV2 and TRBJ2-1; 13 nucleotides agree with TRBD2. Looked up from germline, CDR1 is SNHLY and CDR2 is FYNNEI. Trimming removed 6 bases from V and 7 bases from J; junction bases left unmatched: 6. CDR3 size: 15 residues. The CDR3 bases are TGTGCCAGCAGCGGACTAGCGGGAGCGGGAAATGAGCAGTTCTTC. Its protein product is CASSGLAGAGNEQFF.

This clonotype was counted ten times or more. This rearrangement joins TRBV7-2 to TRBJ2-7; no clear D gene. CDR3 size: 14 residues. CDR1 and CDR2 (germline): SGHTA, FQGNSA. Trimming took off 4 bases at V and 2 bases at J, with 12 bases between the two ends. The CDR3 protein is CASSSGSGPYEQYF. CDR3 bases: TGTGCCAGCAGCTCGGGCAGTGGGCCCTACGAGCAGTACTTC.

The chain joins TRBV29-1 to TRBJ2-1; a weak D match, TRBD2 (6 bases). Germline lookup yields CDR1 SQVTM and CDR2 ANQGSEA. V was shortened by 1 base and J by 7 bases, with 26 bases between the two germline ends. The CDR3 has 18 residues. Here the CDR3 DNA reads TGCAGCGTTGAAGGATCCGACATCCGAGACGGGGGTATGAATGAGCAGTTCTTC. Amino acids: CSVEGSDIRDGGMNEQFF.

This clonotype was observed at least ten times. This chain joins TRBV28 and TRBJ1-2, with 12 bases fitting TRBD1. V shed 10 bases and J 6 bases; nucleotides not matched to a gene: 15. CDR1 and CDR2 from the germline V gene are MDHEN and SYDVKM. This CDR3 region has 16 residues. The CDR3, as DNA: TGTGCCATTCCCACGGGACAGGGGGCGATATTGGATGGCTACACCTTC. Translated, it gives CAIPTGQGAILDGYTF.

The chain carries TRBV30 and TRBJ2-7, with D uncertain. V was shortened by 0 bases and J by 2 bases, with 8 bases between the two germline ends. CDR3 size: 13 residues. Germline V gene sequence: CDR1 GTSNPN, CDR2 SVGIG (reference sequence). The CDR3 sequence is CAWSVRLPYEQYF. Here the CDR3 DNA reads TGTGCCTGGAGTGTACGACTCCCCTACGAGCAGTACTTC.

This clonotype was observed many times. J is TRBJ2-5 and V is TRBV12-3 or TRBV12-4, with unresolved D. Trimming took 4 bases from V and 2 from J, leaving 8 bases between them. The CDR3 has 13 amino acids. CDR3 in amino acids: CASSSLVQETQYF. CDR3 DNA: TGTGCCAGCAGTTCCTTGGTGCAAGAGACCCAGTACTTC.

The chain uses TRBV20-1 and TRBJ2-3; D could derive from TRBD1 or TRBD2 (5 bases each). Germline V CDR1 and CDR2: DFQATT, SNEGSKA (reference sequence). Trimming stripped 0 bases from V and 2 bases from J, with 15 bases between. This CDR3 region has 16 residues. This chain's CDR3 is CSARDWGRHLTDTQYF. CDR3 nucleotides: TGCAGTGCTAGAGATTGGGGGAGACACCTCACAGATACGCAGTATTTT.

On this clonotype: This may be a read error: a much more frequent sequence differs by one nucleotide. The chain combines TRBV30 with TRBJ1-4; tentative D call: TRBD1 (5 bases). From germline, CDR1 is GTSNPN and CDR2 SVGIG (reference sequence). This CDR3 has 16 residues. The CDR3 protein is CAWRQRGVLANEELFF. The CDR3 region has the DNA TGTGCCTGGAGACAAAGAGGGGTATTGGCTAATGAAGAACTGTTTTTT.

V is TRBV11-2 and J is TRBJ2-2, with TRBD2 matching over 10 bases. CDR3 size: 18 residues. CDR1 is SGHAT, CDR2 FQNNGV, per germline. The V gene end was trimmed by 7 bases and the J gene end by 4 bases; junction bases not matched to a gene: 15. CDR3 sequence reads: CASIQTFSGRNSTGELFF. In DNA, the CDR3 is TGTGCCAGCATCCAAACCTTTAGCGGGAGGAATAGCACCGGGGAGCTGTTTTTT.

This clonotype came up many times. The chain joins TRBV7-9 to TRBJ2-6; the D gene could be TRBD1 or TRBD2 (5 bases each). Germline V gene lookup returns CDR1 SEHNR and CDR2 FQNEAQ (reference sequence). Trimming removed 4 bases at V and 4 bases at J, with 11 bases between. The CDR3 sequence is 15 residues long. The CDR3 here is CASSSSGTGANVLTF. CDR3 nucleotide sequence: TGTGCCAGCAGCTCTTCAGGGACCGGGGCCAACGTCCTGACTTTC.

A remark on this clonotype: A read error is possible here, since a much larger clone lies one base away. This sequence joins TRBV7-3 and TRBJ1-1; D is possibly TRBD1 (6 bases). Germline CDR1 reads SGHTA; CDR2 reads FQGTGA. Trimming took 1 base from V and 4 from J, leaving 13 bases between them. CDR3 length: 15 amino acids. CDR3 in amino acids: CASSLSPGQSTEAFF. CDR3 in DNA: TGTGCCAGCAGCTTAAGCCCCGGACAGAGCACTGAAGCTTTCTTT.

The chain couples TRBV20-1 to TRBJ1-5; D is perhaps TRBD1 (5 bases). The CDR3 consists of 16 residues. The V gene's germline CDR1 is DFQATT and CDR2 SNEGSKA (reference sequence). Trimming stripped 3 bases from V and 4 bases from J, with 19 bases between. CDR3 amino acids: CSASRGPGGSNQPQHF. The CDR3 coding sequence is TGCAGTGCTAGTCGCGGTCCTGGGGGATCAAATCAGCCCCAGCATTTT.

In this sample, this clonotype turned up many times. CDR3 DNA sequence: TGTGCCAGCAGTTTAAGGGGGACAGGGTCTAACGAGCAGTACTTC. Translated, it gives CASSLRGTGSNEQYF. The V and J genes are TRBV27 and TRBJ2-7, with 9 bases identical to TRBD1. Germline CDR1 MNHEY, CDR2 SMNVEV (reference sequence). The CDR3 is made up of 15 amino acids. V lost 2 bases to trimming and J lost 5 bases; unmatched junction nucleotides: 7.

This clonotype was seen ten or more times. The J gene is TRBJ2-7, the V gene TRBV5-1; no clear D. Germline assignment: CDR1 SGHRS and CDR2 YFSETQ. Trimming removed 3 bases at V and 3 bases at J, with 10 bases between. This CDR3 has 13 residues. The CDR3 bases are TGCGCCAGCAGCTCCGACACGGGCTACGAGCAGTACTTC. This encodes CASSSDTGYEQYF.

Concerning this clonotype: This likely reflects a read error, since a far larger clone is one base away. This rearrangement joins TRBV7-8 to TRBJ2-1; D is tentatively TRBD1 or TRBD2 (7 bases each). Trimming took 6 bases from V and 12 from J, leaving 27 bases between them. Germline V lookup: CDR1 SGHVS, CDR2 FQNEAQ. The CDR3 sequence is 16 residues long. The CDR3: CASSEAPGQSGAGQFF. DNA for the CDR3: TGTGCCAGCAGTGAAGCTCCGGGACAGAGCGGGGCGGGGCAGTTCTTC. The variable domain in full, completed from reference TRBV7-8 and TRBJ2-1, reads GAGVSQSPRYKVAKRGQDVALRCDPISGHVSLFWYQQALGQGPEFLTYFQNEAQLDKSGLPSDRFFAERPEGSVSTLKIQRTQQEDSAVYLCASSEAPGQSGAGQFFGPGTRLTVL.